This T cell receptor beta chain is drawn from a study of blood T cell repertoires in COVID-19. Study-level background: T cells, B-cell-depleted T cells, or PBMCs provided the cDNA or gDNA that served as material.

Authors' processing steps: Amplification of reference gene primers provided the estimated nucleated cell counts. Clones were read by immunoSEQ multiplex PCR, and TCRdb kept only the in-frame ones, dropping some. V and J calls and clone size follow that table, whereas D and trimming were derived from the DNA. The repertoire holds around 63,000 clones, with roughly 70% as singletons. The germline CDR1 and CDR2 sequences are KGHSH and LQKENI. The CDR3 has 14 residues. The V gene lost 3 bases and the J gene lost 7 bases, with 13 bases spanning the gap. What was sequenced was peripheral blood. The sequence derives from a woman aged 50 to 60 with active or convalescent COVID-19. The chain joins TRBV18 to TRBJ2-1, with D possibly TRBD1 on 6 matching bases. The CDR3 protein is CASSPLGQGNEQFF. Here the CDR3 DNA reads TGTGCCAGCTCACCCCTGGGACAAGGGAATGAGCAGTTCTTC.